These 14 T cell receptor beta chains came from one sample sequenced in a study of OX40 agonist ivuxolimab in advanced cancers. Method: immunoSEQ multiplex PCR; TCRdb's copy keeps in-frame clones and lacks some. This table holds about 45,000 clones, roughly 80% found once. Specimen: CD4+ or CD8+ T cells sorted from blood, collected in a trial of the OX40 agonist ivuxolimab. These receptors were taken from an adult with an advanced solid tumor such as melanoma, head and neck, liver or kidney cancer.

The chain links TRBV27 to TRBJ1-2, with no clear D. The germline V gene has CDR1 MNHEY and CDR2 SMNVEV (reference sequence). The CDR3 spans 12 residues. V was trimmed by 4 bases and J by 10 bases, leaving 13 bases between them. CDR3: CASSSGFYPYTF. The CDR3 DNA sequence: TGTGCCAGCAGTTCGGGATTTTACCCCTACACCTTC.

This chain's CDR3 is CASSYGPKYEQYF. The CDR3 nucleotides read TGTGCCAGCAGTTACGGGCCTAAGTACGAGCAGTACTTC. The chain is built from TRBV27 and TRBJ2-7; D remains ambiguous. Germline V gene data show CDR1 as MNHEY and CDR2 as SMNVEV (reference sequence). V was pared by 4 bases and J by 4 bases, with 11 bases between. The CDR3 is 13 residues long.

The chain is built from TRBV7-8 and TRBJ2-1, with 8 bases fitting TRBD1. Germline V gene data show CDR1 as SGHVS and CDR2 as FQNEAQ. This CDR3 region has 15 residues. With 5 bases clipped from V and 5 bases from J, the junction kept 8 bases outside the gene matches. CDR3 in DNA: TGTGCCAGCAGCCTCGCCGGGACAGGAGACAATGAGCAGTTCTTC. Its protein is CASSLAGTGDNEQFF. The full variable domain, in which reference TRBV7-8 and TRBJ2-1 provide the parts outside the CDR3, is GAGVSQSPRYKVAKRGQDVALRCDPISGHVSLFWYQQALGQGPEFLTYFQNEAQLDKSGLPSDRFFAERPEGSVSTLKIQRTQQEDSAVYLCASSLAGTGDNEQFFGPGTRLTVL.

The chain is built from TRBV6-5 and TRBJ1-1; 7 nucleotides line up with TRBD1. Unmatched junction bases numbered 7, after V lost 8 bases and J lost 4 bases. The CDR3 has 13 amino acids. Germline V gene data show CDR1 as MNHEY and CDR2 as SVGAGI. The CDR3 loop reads CASERQGGTEAFF. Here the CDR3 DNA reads TGTGCCAGCGAGCGTCAGGGGGGCACTGAAGCTTTCTTT.

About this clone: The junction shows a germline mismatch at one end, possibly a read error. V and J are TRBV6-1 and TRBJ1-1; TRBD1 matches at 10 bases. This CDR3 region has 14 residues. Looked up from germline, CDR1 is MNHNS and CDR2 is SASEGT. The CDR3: CASSEDRGNAEAFF. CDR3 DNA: TGTGCCAGCAGTGAGGACAGGGGGAACGCTGAAGCTTTCTTT.

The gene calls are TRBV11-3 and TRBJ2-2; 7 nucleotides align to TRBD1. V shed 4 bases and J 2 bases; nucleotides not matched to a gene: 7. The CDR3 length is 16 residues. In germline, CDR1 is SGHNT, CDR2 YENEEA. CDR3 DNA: TGTGCCAGCAGCTCCTACAGGGGAACCAACACCGGGGAGCTGTTTTTT. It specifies CASSSYRGTNTGELFF.

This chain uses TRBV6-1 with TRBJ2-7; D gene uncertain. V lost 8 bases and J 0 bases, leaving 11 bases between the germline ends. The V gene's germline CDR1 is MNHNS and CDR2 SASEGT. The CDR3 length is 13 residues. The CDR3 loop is CASLGSSSYEQYF. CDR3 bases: TGTGCCAGCCTGGGCTCGAGCTCCTACGAGCAGTACTTC.

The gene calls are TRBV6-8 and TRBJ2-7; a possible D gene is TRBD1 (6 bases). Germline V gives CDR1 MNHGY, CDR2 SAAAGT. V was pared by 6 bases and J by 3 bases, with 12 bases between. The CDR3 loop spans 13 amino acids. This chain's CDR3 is CASRLQGFYEQYF. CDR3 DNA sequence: TGTGCCAGCAGATTACAGGGTTTCTACGAGCAGTACTTC.

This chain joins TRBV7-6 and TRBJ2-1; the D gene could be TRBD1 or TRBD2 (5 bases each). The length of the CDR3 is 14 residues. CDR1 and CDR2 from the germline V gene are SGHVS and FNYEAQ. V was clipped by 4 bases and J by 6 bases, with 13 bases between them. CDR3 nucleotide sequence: TGTGCCAGCAGCTACCTTTCAGGGAGCAATGAGCAGTTCTTC. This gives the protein CASSYLSGSNEQFF.

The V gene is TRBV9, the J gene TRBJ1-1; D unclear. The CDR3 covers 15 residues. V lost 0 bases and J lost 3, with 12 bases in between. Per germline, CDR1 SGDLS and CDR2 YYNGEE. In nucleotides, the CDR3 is TGTGCCAGCAGCGTAGAAGTCGGGGTTTACACTGAAGCTTTCTTT. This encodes CASSVEVGVYTEAFF.

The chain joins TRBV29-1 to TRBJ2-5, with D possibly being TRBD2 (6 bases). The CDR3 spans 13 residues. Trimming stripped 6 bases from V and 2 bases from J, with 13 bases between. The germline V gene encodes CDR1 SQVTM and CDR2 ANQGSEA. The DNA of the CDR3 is TGCAGCGTCCCGGGGGAGCTACAAGAGACCCAGTACTTC. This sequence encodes CSVPGELQETQYF.

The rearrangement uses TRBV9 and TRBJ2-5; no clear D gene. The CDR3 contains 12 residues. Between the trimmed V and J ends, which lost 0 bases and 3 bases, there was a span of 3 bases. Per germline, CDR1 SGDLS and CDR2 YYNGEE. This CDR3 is CASSVEEETQYF. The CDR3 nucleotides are TGTGCCAGCAGCGTAGAGGAAGAGACCCAGTACTTC. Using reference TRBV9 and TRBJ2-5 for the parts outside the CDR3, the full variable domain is DSGVTQTPKHLITATGQRVTLRCSPRSGDLSVYWYQQSLDQGLQFLIQYYNGEERAKGNILERFSAQQFPDLHSELNLSSLELGDSALYFCASSVEEETQYFGPGTRLLVL.

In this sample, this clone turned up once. CDR3 DNA: TGTGCCATTTCCCCCTCGGGCAGCACAGATACGCAGTATTTT. It codes for CAISPSGSTDTQYF. The chain employs TRBV10-3 and TRBJ2-3; D remains unclear. Trimming took 9 bases from V and 0 from J, leaving 13 bases between them. Germline CDR1 and CDR2: ENHRY and SYGVKD. CDR3 length: 14 residues.

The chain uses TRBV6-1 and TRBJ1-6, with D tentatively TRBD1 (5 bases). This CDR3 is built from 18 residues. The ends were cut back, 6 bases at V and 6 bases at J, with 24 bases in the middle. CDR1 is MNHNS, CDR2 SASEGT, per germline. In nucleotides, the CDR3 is TGTGCCAGCAGCGAACCGGGGGGAGACTGGGAGGTTAATTCACCCCTCCACTTT. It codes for CASSEPGGDWEVNSPLHF.